This T cell receptor (beta chain) was retrieved from a study of CD8+ T cells in alopecia areata. This CDR3 comprises 16 residues. The germline gives CDR1 SEHNR, CDR2 FQNEAQ (reference sequence). V was pared by 3 bases and J by 1 base, with 15 bases between. Overall study results and limits: Because one nonresponder was included, the link of baseline CD8+ expansion to response is considered uncertain. Scalp clonality and expanded CD8+ clones among the top 100 fell significantly with tofacitinib.

RNA extraction and reverse transcription yielded cDNA as sequencing template. Only in-frame clones appear in the TCRdb table, and some are missing; sequencing was by immunoSEQ multiplex PCR. The sample includes approximately 140,000 clones, about 88% seen only once; the top ten take under 15%. Notes on this clone: No antigen is known for it.

As to treatment: oral pan-JAK inhibitor, 5-10 mg twice daily. The sample here was CD8+ T cells sorted from blood, taken at week 4, from a patient treated with tofacitinib. This clonotype was sampled from a human donor with alopecia areata. The chain recombines TRBV7-9 with TRBJ1-1, with D perhaps TRBD1 (5 bases). CDR3 DNA sequence: TGTGCCAGCAGCTTCGGCAGACGAGGGGAGAACACTGAAGCTTTCTTT. Its translation: CASSFGRRGENTEAFF.